The 29 T cell receptor beta chains in this list originate from one sample, sequenced in a study of blood T cells in healthy people across ages. The second PCR ran roughly 6 to 11 cycles with a sample-barcoded 5' primer and J-beta primers. TCRdb called the 5' RACE reads again in MiXCR, with one record for every CDR3 protein. The table lists over 1,200,000 distinct CDR3 sequences, approximately 59% of them singletons. Sample: blood. These receptors originate from a man aged 18 to 30 in good health.

The J gene is TRBJ2-5, the V gene TRBV6-2 or TRBV6-3, with no clear D. V lost 0 bases and J 11 bases, leaving 10 bases between the germline ends. CDR1 is MNHEY and CDR2 is SVGEGT in the germline V gene. The CDR3 has 12 amino acids. CDR3 nucleotide sequence: TGTGCCAGCAGTTACTCGTTGGATGAGCAGTACTTC. Translated: CASSYSLDEQYF.

The chain couples TRBV12-3 or TRBV12-4 to TRBJ2-5; perhaps TRBD2 as D (5 bases). This CDR3 has 14 residues. With 7 bases removed from V and 7 bases from J, the gap between germline ends came to 19 bases. CDR3 sequence (DNA): TGTGCCAGCACCTACGGGCTCCTCGGAGGGACCCAGTACTTC. Its protein is CASTYGLLGGTQYF.

The rearrangement links TRBV6-2 or TRBV6-3 to TRBJ1-5; D call uncertain. CDR1 MNHEY and CDR2 SVGEGT come from the germline V gene. The V and J ends lost 6 bases and 5 bases respectively, with 17 bases between them. The CDR3 totals 15 residues. In nucleotides, the CDR3 is TGTGCCAGCAGGACGGTGGAGAACCTCTATCAGCCCCAGCATTTT. This encodes CASRTVENLYQPQHF.

This chain connects TRBV7-8 to TRBJ1-1; D unclear. Trimming removed 3 bases from V and 4 bases from J, with 6 bases in between. The CDR3 covers 12 residues. Germline-derived CDR1 and CDR2 are SGHVS and FQNEAQ. DNA for the CDR3: TGTGCCAGCAGCTTCATGTCCACTGAAGCTTTCTTT. Its protein is CASSFMSTEAFF. The variable domain in full, completed from reference TRBV7-8 and TRBJ1-1, reads GAGVSQSPRYKVAKRGQDVALRCDPISGHVSLFWYQQALGQGPEFLTYFQNEAQLDKSGLPSDRFFAERPEGSVSTLKIQRTQQEDSAVYLCASSFMSTEAFFGQGTRLTVV.

The sample holds a few counts of this clonotype. The V call is TRBV5-1, the J call TRBJ1-1, with D uncertain. Trimming removed 3 bases at V and 6 bases at J, with 15 bases between. CDR3 size: 14 residues. CDR1 is SGHRS and CDR2 is YFSETQ in the germline V gene. Here the CDR3 reads CASSYEASPSEAFF. CDR3 in DNA: TGCGCCAGCAGCTACGAGGCCTCCCCCTCTGAAGCTTTCTTT. Full variable domain (rest looked up from reference TRBV5-1 and TRBJ1-1): KAGVTQTPRYLIKTRGQQVTLSCSPISGHRSVSWYQQTPGQGLQFLFEYFSETQRNKGNFPGRFSGRQFSNSRSEMNVSTLELGDSALYLCASSYEASPSEAFFGQGTRLTVV.

The chain carries TRBV11-2 and TRBJ2-7; TRBD2 agrees at 11 bases. The closer fit of TRBJ2-5 to the DNA end suggests the J call may be wrong. The CDR3 runs to 15 residues. Per the germline V gene, CDR1 is SGHAT and CDR2 is FQNNGV. In DNA, the CDR3 is TGTGCCAGCAGCTTTAGCGGGGGGGCCCTGGTGACCCAGTACTTC. Translating it yields CASSFSGGALVTQYF.

The genes are TRBV5-1 and TRBJ2-1, with no clear D. Trimming removed 2 bases at V and 1 base at J, with 10 bases between. CDR1 is SGHRS and CDR2 is YFSETQ in the germline V gene. CDR3 length: 15 amino acids. CDR3 coding DNA: TGCGCCAGCAGCTTCTTAGGGCTATCCTACAATGAGCAGTTCTTC. Translation: CASSFLGLSYNEQFF.

The CDR3 loop reads CASSLVQGTSEGYTF. The DNA of the CDR3 is TGTGCCAGCAGCTTAGTACAGGGAACTTCAGAAGGCTACACCTTC. This chain links TRBV7-6 with TRBJ1-2, with D possibly TRBD1 on 6 matching bases. Between the trimmed V and J ends, which lost 1 base and 8 bases, there was a span of 17 bases. Germline CDR1 SGHVS, CDR2 FNYEAQ. CDR3 size: 15 residues.

V usage is TRBV3-1 and J usage is TRBJ2-1, with D possibly TRBD1 on 5 matching bases. The end of the DNA aligns better with TRBJ2-7, so the J call may be wrong. Germline lookup yields CDR1 LGHDT and CDR2 YNNKEL (reference sequence). This CDR3 region has 13 residues. CDR3 in amino acids: CASSRGSGNEQYF. Written as DNA, the CDR3 is TGTGCCAGCAGCCGGGGCTCGGGCAATGAGCAGTACTTC.

V is TRBV11-2 and J is TRBJ1-5, with D possibly being TRBD1 (5 bases). Germline CDR1 is SGHAT and CDR2 is FQNNGV. The CDR3 is made up of 14 amino acids. Trimming removed 5 bases at V and 6 bases at J, with 14 bases between. The CDR3 is CASSVNRRSQPQHF. The CDR3 DNA follows: TGTGCCAGCAGCGTTAACAGGAGGAGTCAGCCCCAGCATTTT. The whole variable domain, remainder taken from reference TRBV11-2 and TRBJ1-5, is EAGVAQSPRYKIIEKRQSVAFWCNPISGHATLYWYQQILGQGPKLLIQFQNNGVVDDSQLPKDRFSAERLKGVDSTLKIQPAKLEDSAVYLCASSVNRRSQPQHFGDGTRLSIL.

The chain links TRBV20-1 to TRBJ1-1, with D possibly being TRBD1 (5 bases). The CDR3 is 12 residues long. The germline V gene has CDR1 DFQATT and CDR2 SNEGSKA (reference sequence). The ends were cut back, 4 bases at V and 6 bases at J, with 12 bases in the middle. CDR3 DNA sequence: TGCAGTGCTACCGGACATTCCCCTGAAGCTTTCTTT. It yields the protein CSATGHSPEAFF.

The chain joins TRBV20-1 to TRBJ2-5, with D possibly TRBD1 on 5 matching bases. V was clipped by 3 bases and J by 2 bases, with 16 bases between them. The CDR3 covers 15 residues. The germline CDR1 and CDR2 sequences are DFQATT and SNEGSKA (reference sequence). CDR3 sequence: CSARESQALQETQYF. The CDR3 DNA sequence: TGCAGTGCTAGGGAGTCACAGGCCCTGCAAGAGACCCAGTACTTC.

This sequence joins TRBV5-1 and TRBJ2-5; a possible D gene is TRBD2 (6 bases). The closer fit of TRBJ2-7 to the DNA end suggests the J call may be wrong. This CDR3 is 16 amino acids long. Germline assignment: CDR1 SGHRS and CDR2 YFSETQ. CDR3 region: CASSTLSGMKLYEQYF. CDR3 nucleotide sequence: TGCGCCAGCAGCACCCTTAGCGGAATGAAACTCTACGAGCAGTACTTC.

The genes are TRBV20-1 and TRBJ2-3, with D possibly matching TRBD2 (5 bases). V lost 0 bases and J 2 bases, leaving 15 bases between the germline ends. Germline loops: CDR1 DFQATT, CDR2 SNEGSKA (reference sequence). There are 16 residues in the CDR3. For the CDR3, the DNA is TGCAGTGCTAGAGATCTACAACTAGAAGCCACAGATACGCAGTATTTT. Amino acid sequence: CSARDLQLEATDTQYF.

This clonotype was detected a few times. The chain carries TRBV7-2 and TRBJ2-1; D is uncertain. V lost 1 base and J lost 0, with 13 bases in between. CDR1 and CDR2 (germline): SGHTA, FQGNSA. CDR3 size: 17 residues. The chain's CDR3 is CASSLGAGRISYNEQFF. The DNA of the CDR3 is TGTGCCAGCAGCTTAGGGGCTGGCAGGATCTCCTACAATGAGCAGTTCTTC.

The chain is built from TRBV9 and TRBJ1-1, with TRBD1 as a possible D gene (5 bases). The ends were cut back, 3 bases at V and 1 base at J, with 16 bases in the middle. The CDR3 length is 16 residues. Germline V CDR1 and CDR2: SGDLS, YYNGEE. CDR3 in amino acids: CASSAGEGFGNTEAFF. The CDR3 DNA sequence: TGTGCCAGCAGCGCCGGTGAGGGGTTCGGGAACACTGAAGCTTTCTTT. Looking up the rest from reference TRBV9 and TRBJ1-1 gives the full variable domain: DSGVTQTPKHLITATGQRVTLRCSPRSGDLSVYWYQQSLDQGLQFLIQYYNGEERAKGNILERFSAQQFPDLHSELNLSSLELGDSALYFCASSAGEGFGNTEAFFGQGTRLTVV.

The chain couples TRBV5-1 to TRBJ2-1, with 9 bases fitting TRBD2. This CDR3 is built from 15 residues. V was pared by 2 bases and J by 6 bases, with 6 bases of the junction left unmatched. CDR1 is SGHRS, CDR2 YFSETQ, per germline. The CDR3, as DNA: TGCGCCAGCAGCTTAGGGCGGGGGGGCTCCAATGAGCAGTTCTTC. The encoded protein is CASSLGRGGSNEQFF.

This chain joins TRBV7-2 and TRBJ2-7; TRBD2 matches 7 bases. The CDR3 is 15 residues long. Germline V lookup: CDR1 SGHTA, CDR2 FQGNSA. V dropped 2 bases and J dropped 5; count of bases not matched to a gene: 9. The DNA of the CDR3 is TGTGCCAGCAGCTTAAGGGCGGGAGACCCCCACGAGCAGTACTTC. This sequence encodes CASSLRAGDPHEQYF.

The chain couples TRBV27 to TRBJ2-5; tentatively, D is TRBD1 or TRBD2 (5 bases each). This CDR3 region has 18 residues. Germline V CDR1 and CDR2: MNHEY, SMNVEV (reference sequence). Trimming stripped 2 bases from V and 3 bases from J, with 22 bases between. CDR3 in DNA: TGTGCCAGCAGTTTAATGTTCCCAGGGCTACCGGGGAAAGAGACCCAGTACTTC. It specifies CASSLMFPGLPGKETQYF.

This rearrangement joins TRBV6-2 or TRBV6-3 to TRBJ2-1; TRBD2 matches 11 bases. The CDR3 covers 16 residues. V gave up 6 bases and J gave up 2 bases; unmatched junction bases: 6. Germline V gene data show CDR1 as MNHEY and CDR2 as SVGEGT. This CDR3 is CASSATSGAAYNEQFF. Here the CDR3 DNA reads TGTGCCAGCAGCGCGACTAGCGGGGCCGCCTACAATGAGCAGTTCTTC.

V usage is TRBV2 and J usage is TRBJ1-6, with 8 bases matching TRBD1. This CDR3 region has 14 residues. V was pared by 5 bases and J by 10 bases, with 7 bases of the junction left unmatched. In germline, CDR1 is SNHLY, CDR2 FYNNEI. CDR3 sequence reads: CASSTGGSWSPLHF. DNA for the CDR3: TGTGCCAGCAGTACAGGGGGTTCTTGGTCACCCCTCCACTTT.

V usage is TRBV10-2 and J usage is TRBJ2-5; D unresolved. The germline CDR1 and CDR2 sequences are WSHSY and SAAADI. The CDR3 is 12 residues long. With 2 bases removed from V and 11 bases from J, the gap between germline ends came to 12 bases. CDR3 region: CASSEAQLEQYF. The CDR3 nucleotides read TGCGCCAGCAGTGAGGCACAACTGGAGCAGTACTTC.

This clonotype was seen only once. The chain links TRBV20-1 to TRBJ2-2; D might be TRBD1 (5 bases). The length of the CDR3 is 13 residues. Deletions cut 3 bases from V and 7 bases from J, with 12 bases between. CDR1 and CDR2 (germline): DFQATT, SNEGSKA (reference sequence). The CDR3 region has the DNA TGCAGTGCTAGGGACCCCAGGGTCGGGGAGCTGTTTTTT. This translates into CSARDPRVGELFF.

This clonotype was counted between two and nine times. The chain has TRBV7-9 and TRBJ2-5; a possible D gene is TRBD2 (5 bases). Germline CDR1 reads SEHNR; CDR2 reads FQNEAQ (reference sequence). The CDR3 consists of 15 residues. Trimming removed 4 bases from V and 4 bases from J, with 16 bases in between. Here the CDR3 reads CASSSGVKTPETQYF. As DNA, the CDR3 is TGTGCCAGCAGCTCCGGGGTTAAGACACCAGAGACCCAGTACTTC.

The chain joins TRBV21-1 to TRBJ2-2; the D call TRBD2 from the table was never checked on the DNA. TRBV21-1 is assigned pseudogene status. The CDR3 consists of 17 residues. The CDR3 is CASSKVRGGPCTGELFF. The CDR3, as DNA: TGTGCCAGCAGCAAAGTTCGGGGGGGGCCTTGTACCGGGGAGCTGTTTTTT.

This clonotype was counted between two and nine times. CDR3 in DNA: TGCAGTGTAAGCACCCGCGGGTTGGCTTTCTTT. This sequence encodes CSVSTRGLAFF. The chain carries TRBV20-1 and TRBJ1-1; unclear D gene. CDR1 and CDR2 from the germline V gene are DFQATT and SNEGSKA (reference sequence). V lost 7 bases to trimming and J lost 11 bases, with 17 bases between them. This CDR3 has 11 residues.

The chain recombines TRBV28 with TRBJ2-7; D call uncertain. This CDR3 is 14 amino acids long. Germline V gives CDR1 MDHEN, CDR2 SYDVKM. Trimming took off 2 bases at V and 7 bases at J, with 15 bases between the two ends. The CDR3 coding sequence is TGTGCCAGCAGTTTAGTTTTCTCCTACAATGAGCAGTACTTC. This translates into CASSLVFSYNEQYF.

This rearrangement joins TRBV20-1 to TRBJ2-7; D is uncertain. Germline V gene sequence: CDR1 DFQATT, CDR2 SNEGSKA (reference sequence). The CDR3 covers 13 residues. Trimming removed 2 bases at V and 1 base at J, with 9 bases between. This CDR3 is CSARYPPSYEQYF. For the CDR3, the DNA is TGCAGTGCTAGATACCCTCCTTCCTACGAGCAGTACTTC.

This chain connects TRBV11-2 to TRBJ2-7; 9 bases agree with TRBD2. CDR1 and CDR2 (germline): SGHAT, FQNNGV. This CDR3 has 15 amino acids. Losses at the gene ends were 5 bases for V and 7 bases for J; bases not matched to a gene: 12. CDR3 residues: CASSPISGRGREQYF. The CDR3 bases are TGTGCCAGCAGCCCCATTAGCGGGAGAGGTCGGGAGCAGTACTTC. Together with reference TRBV11-2 and TRBJ2-7, the CDR3 gives the full variable domain: EAGVAQSPRYKIIEKRQSVAFWCNPISGHATLYWYQQILGQGPKLLIQFQNNGVVDDSQLPKDRFSAERLKGVDSTLKIQPAKLEDSAVYLCASSPISGRGREQYFGPGTRLTVT.